Each of the 25 T cell receptor beta chains below was sequenced from the same sample in a study of persistence of HIV-infected CD4 T cells. The antigens these receptors bind are not known. The immunoSEQ assay was version 4, run in survey mode. Libraries were prepared by immunoSEQ multiplex PCR; TCRdb keeps only in-frame clonotypes and omits some of them. The sample has more than 30,000 clones, about nine tenths seen once. Nonspecific anti-CD3/anti-CD28 bead stimulation represents the broad CD4+ T cell repertoire. Sorting of responding CD4+ T cells relied on upregulated CD40 ligand together with CD69. Here the sequenced sample was CD4+ T cells sorted from PBMCs after approximately 19-hour stimulation, taken from a patient who received antiretroviral therapy. The receptors shown here come from an adult man with HIV who was CMV-seropositive.

The CDR3 spells CASSTARTVSSYEQYF. CDR3 sequence (DNA): TGTGCCAGTAGTACCGCCAGGACAGTGAGCTCCTACGAGCAGTACTTC. This sequence joins TRBV19 and TRBJ2-7, with a tentative D call TRBD1 (6 bases). Germline CDR1 is LNHDA and CDR2 is SQIVND (reference sequence). The CDR3 is 16 residues long. Trimming removed 4 bases at V and 0 bases at J, with 16 bases between.

The J gene is TRBJ1-1, the V gene TRBV15; no clear D. The CDR3 has 14 residues. The germline V gene has CDR1 LNHNV and CDR2 YYDKDF (reference sequence). V gave up 0 bases and J gave up 1 base, with 6 bases separating them. CDR3 DNA sequence: TGTGCCACCAGCAGAGATCCCCGGAACACTGAAGCTTTCTTT. Residues: CATSRDPRNTEAFF.

This chain uses TRBV12-3 or TRBV12-4 with TRBJ1-2; the match to TRBD1 covers 8 bases. The CDR3 totals 13 residues. After removal of 6 bases from V and 7 bases from J, the junction contained 7 bases not matched to a gene. CDR3 sequence reads: CASSPQGALGYTF. The CDR3 nucleotides read TGTGCCAGCAGCCCGCAGGGGGCGCTTGGCTACACCTTC.

This rearrangement joins TRBV20-1 to TRBJ2-7; no firm D call. Germline V gene lookup returns CDR1 DFQATT and CDR2 SNEGSKA (reference sequence). CDR3 length: 11 residues. Trimming pared 7 bases from V and 0 bases from J, leaving 7 bases between. This CDR3 reads CSVAGSYEQYF. As DNA, the CDR3 is TGCAGTGTGGCTGGCTCCTACGAGCAGTACTTC.

The sample holds one count of this clone. The rearrangement joins TRBV5-1 to TRBJ1-6; D uncertain. Germline CDR1 reads SGHRS; CDR2 reads YFSETQ. The CDR3 loop spans 15 amino acids. V was pared by 0 bases and J by 9 bases, with 13 bases between. The CDR3 DNA follows: TGCGCCAGCAGCTTGGATGGGAGGGTTGGTTCACCCCTCCACTTT. Encoded protein: CASSLDGRVGSPLHF. Using reference TRBV5-1 and TRBJ1-6 for the parts outside the CDR3, the full variable domain is KAGVTQTPRYLIKTRGQQVTLSCSPISGHRSVSWYQQTPGQGLQFLFEYFSETQRNKGNFPGRFSGRQFSNSRSEMNVSTLELGDSALYLCASSLDGRVGSPLHFGNGTRLTVT.

This chain links TRBV6-5 with TRBJ2-1; a possible D gene is TRBD1 (5 bases). Germline V gene lookup returns CDR1 MNHEY and CDR2 SVGAGI. This CDR3 region has 14 residues. Trimming removed 4 bases at V and 0 bases at J, with 7 bases between. This CDR3 reads CASSSGYSYNEQFF. DNA for the CDR3: TGTGCCAGCAGTTCAGGGTACTCCTACAATGAGCAGTTCTTC.

The rearrangement uses TRBV5-1 and TRBJ2-7; the D call may be TRBD1 or TRBD2 (5 bases each). Trimming took off 4 bases at V and 9 bases at J, with 23 bases between the two ends. Looked up from germline, CDR1 is SGHRS and CDR2 is YFSETQ. This CDR3 is built from 15 residues. CDR3 sequence: CASSRTGTGTFGQYF. The DNA of the CDR3 is TGCGCCAGCAGCCGAACCGGGACGGGCACCTTTGGGCAGTACTTC.

The CDR3 DNA reads TGTGCCAGCAGCCAGGCCCGGGCACCCATGAACACTGAAGCTTTCTTT. Translating gives CASSQARAPMNTEAFF. The chain recombines TRBV3-1 (or the pseudogene TRBV3-2) with TRBJ1-1; D unresolved. This CDR3 is 16 amino acids long. The germline V gene encodes CDR1 LGHDT and CDR2 YNNKEL (reference sequence). The ends were cut back, 3 bases at V and 0 bases at J, with 14 bases in the middle.

The V gene is TRBV6-5, the J gene TRBJ1-5; 8 nucleotides match TRBD1. The V and J ends lost 5 bases and 3 bases, in that order; junction bases with no gene match: 6. The CDR3 totals 15 residues. Germline V gene sequence: CDR1 MNHEY, CDR2 SVGAGI. The CDR3: CASSRDRRINQPQHF. The CDR3, as DNA: TGTGCCAGCAGTCGGGACAGGAGAATCAATCAGCCCCAGCATTTT.

This chain connects TRBV3-1 (or the pseudogene TRBV3-2) to TRBJ1-3; 9 bases match TRBD1. The CDR3 runs to 15 residues. Germline CDR1 reads LGHDT; CDR2 reads YNNKEL (reference sequence). V shed 3 bases and J 8 bases; nucleotides not matched to a gene: 8. The CDR3 loop is CASSQWGQGGDTIYF. For the CDR3, the DNA is TGTGCCAGCAGCCAGTGGGGACAGGGAGGTGACACCATATATTTT.

This clone was detected only a few times. The chain joins TRBV2 to TRBJ1-5, with D tentatively TRBD1 (6 bases). V was trimmed by 4 bases and J by 2 bases, leaving 9 bases between them. Germline values: CDR1 SNHLY, CDR2 FYNNEI. The CDR3 contains 14 residues. CDR3 DNA sequence: TGTGCCAGCAGTGGACAGGCTGGCAATCAGCCCCAGCATTTT. Amino acid sequence: CASSGQAGNQPQHF.

V and J are TRBV15 and TRBJ1-1, with no clear D. This CDR3 is built from 12 residues. V was shortened by 3 bases and J by 5 bases, with 7 bases between the two germline ends. CDR1 and CDR2 from the germline V gene are LNHNV and YYDKDF (reference sequence). As DNA, the CDR3 is TGTGCCACCAGCAGGAGGGAGACTGAAGCTTTCTTT. Protein sequence: CATSRRETEAFF.

The V and J genes are TRBV12-3 or TRBV12-4 and TRBJ2-1; D is uncertain. This CDR3 has 12 amino acids. Trimming cost V 6 bases and J 10 bases, with 13 bases left between them. CDR3 in DNA: TGTGCCAGCAGGGGCCCGGTGGGGGAGCAGTTCTTC. Translated: CASRGPVGEQFF.

CDR3 sequence (DNA): TGTGCCAGCAGCCGGGGGAGATTGGTGACCTACGAGCAGTACTTC. Encoded protein: CASSRGRLVTYEQYF. The chain joins TRBV7-2 to TRBJ2-7; D might be TRBD2 (6 bases). The CDR3 totals 15 residues. Looked up from germline, CDR1 is SGHTA and CDR2 is FQGNSA. Deletions cut 5 bases from V and 2 bases from J, with 16 bases between.

The chain has TRBV18 and TRBJ2-7; 7 bases are shared with TRBD1. CDR3 length: 14 residues. V was clipped by 3 bases and J by 3 bases; unmatched bases: 5. Germline CDR1 is KGHSH and CDR2 is LQKENI. This CDR3 reads CASSPGQTIYEQYF. CDR3 DNA: TGTGCCAGCTCACCGGGACAGACCATCTACGAGCAGTACTTC.

The chain couples TRBV30 to TRBJ2-2; 8 bases line up with TRBD2. The CDR3 consists of 14 residues. Losses at the gene ends were 3 bases for V and 2 bases for J; bases not matched to a gene: 2. Germline V gives CDR1 GTSNPN, CDR2 SVGIG (reference sequence). CDR3 in DNA: TGTGCCTGGAGGCGGGGGGTTAACACCGGGGAGCTGTTTTTT. Residues: CAWRRGVNTGELFF. The full variable domain, rest sourced from reference TRBV30 and TRBJ2-2, is SQTIHQWPATLVQPVGSPLSLECTVEGTSNPNLYWYRQAAGRGLQLLFYSVGIGQISSEVPQNLSASRPQDRQFILSSKKLLLSDSGFYLCAWRRGVNTGELFFGEGSRLTVL.

This chain connects TRBV25-1 to TRBJ2-3; 7 positions match TRBD2. This CDR3 has 17 residues. Germline V gene data show CDR1 as MGHDK and CDR2 as SYGVNS. Unmatched junction bases numbered 14, after V lost 6 bases and J lost 2 bases. The CDR3 DNA reads TGTGCCAGCAGCGACCGAGCGGGGTTTCTTGTCACAGATACGCAGTATTTT. Residues: CASSDRAGFLVTDTQYF.

The rearrangement joins TRBV5-1 to TRBJ2-5; TRBD1 is a possible D gene (7 bases). This CDR3 has 12 residues. The germline V gene encodes CDR1 SGHRS and CDR2 YFSETQ. V was shortened by 8 bases and J by 3 bases, with 11 bases between the two germline ends. The CDR3 spells CASTGEEETQYF. CDR3 DNA sequence: TGCGCCAGTACAGGGGAGGAAGAGACCCAGTACTTC.

This rearrangement joins TRBV2 to TRBJ2-2; D remains ambiguous. Trimming shortened V by 6 bases and J by 6 bases, and 5 bases separated the two germline ends. The CDR3 runs to 11 residues. Germline V gene data show CDR1 as SNHLY and CDR2 as FYNNEI. This chain's CDR3 is CASRFPGELFF. The CDR3 DNA sequence: TGTGCCAGCAGGTTCCCCGGGGAGCTGTTTTTT.

The rearrangement joins TRBV6-5 to TRBJ1-1; weak D call: TRBD1 (5 bases). CDR1 and CDR2 from the germline V gene are MNHEY and SVGAGI. The CDR3 contains 14 residues. V dropped 6 bases and J dropped 2 bases, with 13 bases sitting between them. CDR3 sequence (DNA): TGTGCCAGCAGAGCCCGGGGGTTAAACACTGAAGCTTTCTTT. The encoded protein is CASRARGLNTEAFF.

J is TRBJ2-2 and V is TRBV5-1; TRBD2 matches at 11 bases. Germline lookup yields CDR1 SGHRS and CDR2 YFSETQ. The CDR3 contains 16 residues. The junction had 2 bases not matched to a gene; V was cut back by 4 bases and J by 0 bases. The CDR3 DNA is TGCGCCAGCAGCGTGACTAGCGGGACGAACACCGGGGAGCTGTTTTTT. Translating gives CASSVTSGTNTGELFF.

This rearrangement joins TRBV3-1 (or the pseudogene TRBV3-2) to TRBJ2-3, with a tentative D call TRBD2 (7 bases). The CDR3 has 14 amino acids. The germline V and J ends were trimmed by 4 bases and 3 bases, with 11 bases remaining between them. CDR1 and CDR2 from the germline V gene are LGHDT and YNNKEL (reference sequence). This CDR3 is CASSLRGGTDTQYF. CDR3 DNA sequence: TGTGCCAGCAGCCTCAGGGGAGGGACAGATACGCAGTATTTT.

This chain uses TRBV11-2 with TRBJ2-3; 8 nucleotides align to TRBD2. The germline V gene has CDR1 SGHAT and CDR2 FQNNGV. This CDR3 has 18 amino acids. V trimming: 5 bases; J trimming: 3 bases; junction bases outside the gene matches: 16. The CDR3 sequence is CASSPSLGRGDRTDTQYF. DNA for the CDR3: TGTGCCAGCAGCCCAAGTCTAGGGCGGGGGGACCGAACAGATACGCAGTATTTT.

This chain uses TRBV2 with TRBJ1-1; D gene uncertain. The CDR3 has 14 amino acids. Trimming pared 2 bases from V and 0 bases from J, leaving 7 bases between. CDR1 and CDR2 (germline): SNHLY, FYNNEI. The CDR3 here is CASSELGMNTEAFF. DNA for the CDR3: TGTGCCAGCAGTGAACTGGGGATGAACACTGAAGCTTTCTTT.

V gene TRBV5-1 combines with J gene TRBJ2-7, with 8 nucleotides matching TRBD1. Losses at the gene ends were 0 bases for V and 1 base for J; bases not matched to a gene: 3. CDR1 SGHRS and CDR2 YFSETQ come from the germline V gene. The CDR3 length is 15 residues. The CDR3 reads CASSLEGQASYEQYF. The CDR3 region has the DNA TGCGCCAGCAGCTTGGAGGGACAGGCATCCTACGAGCAGTACTTC.